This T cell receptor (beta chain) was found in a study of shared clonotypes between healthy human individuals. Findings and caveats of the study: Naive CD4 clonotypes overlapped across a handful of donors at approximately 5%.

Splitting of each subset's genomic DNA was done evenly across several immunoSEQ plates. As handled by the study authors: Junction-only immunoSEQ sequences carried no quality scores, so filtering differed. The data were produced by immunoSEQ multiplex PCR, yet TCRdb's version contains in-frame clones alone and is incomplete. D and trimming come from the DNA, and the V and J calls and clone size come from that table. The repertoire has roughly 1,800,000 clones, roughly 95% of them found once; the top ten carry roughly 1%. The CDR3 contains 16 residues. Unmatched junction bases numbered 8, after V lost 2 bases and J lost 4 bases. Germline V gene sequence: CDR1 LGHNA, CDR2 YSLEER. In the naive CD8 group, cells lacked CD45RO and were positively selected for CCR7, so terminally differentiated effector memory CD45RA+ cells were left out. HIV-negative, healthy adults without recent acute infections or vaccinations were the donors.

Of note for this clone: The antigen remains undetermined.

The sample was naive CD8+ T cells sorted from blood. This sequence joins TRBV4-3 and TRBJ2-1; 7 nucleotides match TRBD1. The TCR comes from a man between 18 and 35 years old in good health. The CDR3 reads CASSQNRGEEYNEQFF. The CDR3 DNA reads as TGCGCCAGCAGCCAAAACAGGGGTGAGGAATACAATGAGCAGTTCTTC.